This T cell receptor (beta chain) is drawn from a study of CD8 T cells in ankylosing spondylitis. This clonotype was observed at least ten times. The antigen is undetermined. The germline gives CDR1 KGHDR, CDR2 SFDVKD. The CDR3 runs to 17 residues. V gave up 4 bases and J gave up 2 bases, with 18 bases separating them. Whole-study findings and limits: Significantly higher representation of disease-linked clones was reported for matched ankylosing spondylitis synovial fluid.

MiXCR was run by TCRdb on the 5' RACE reads, yielding one entry per CDR3 protein. The data contain some 30,000 distinct CDR3 sequences, approximately 7.1% of them singletons. The J gene is TRBJ2-3, the V gene TRBV24-1, with D tentatively TRBD1 (6 bases). The sequenced sample consisted of blood, either unsorted or a sorted T cell fraction (not recorded which). This sequence originates from a male donor with ankylosing spondylitis or in good health (not recorded which). CDR3 bases: TGTGCCACCAGTGACAATGGACAGCCCAGCCCCACAGATACGCAGTATTTT. Translating it yields CATSDNGQPSPTDTQYF.